Listed below are T cell receptor beta chains from one sample, sequenced in a study of T cells after yellow fever vaccination. TCRdb reprocessed the 5' RACE reads via MiXCR and lists one record per CDR3 protein. The repertoire holds 95,000 to 150,000 distinct CDR3 sequences, 13% to 15% seen once, with roughly 44% in the top ten. Sequencing used CD8+ T cells sorted from PBMCs, obtained 5 days after the yellow fever booster vaccination. The receptors were gathered from a man younger than 30 who received the YFV17D yellow fever vaccine. Both conserved end residues are part of each CDR3. Each record gives: D gene, V gene, J gene, clone size, CDR3 protein, CDR3 DNA. A D gene is named only where the DNA matches it firmly. Clone size is given for some rows only: seen once, a few or many times, or a class if the clone is expanded.

D: -
V: TRBV7-9
J: TRBJ2-3
size: few
CDR3: CASSFRGGMADTQYF
DNA: TGTGCCAGCAGCTTTAGAGGGGGTATGGCAGATACGCAGTATTTT

D: TRBD1
V: TRBV5-4
J: TRBJ1-2
size: -
CDR3: CASKIVDRVSSYTF
DNA: TGTGCCAGCAAGATCGTGGACAGGGTTTCTAGCTACACCTTC

D: -
V: TRBV6-1
J: TRBJ2-7
size: few
CDR3: CASSYNYEQYF
DNA: TGTGCCAGCAGCTACAACTACGAGCAGTACTTC

D: -
V: TRBV6-5
J: TRBJ2-7
size: -
CDR3: CASSLLGHEQYF
DNA: TGTGCCAGCAGTCTACTAGGCCACGAGCAGTACTTC

D: TRBD1
V: TRBV5-1
J: TRBJ1-3
size: few
CDR3: CASSLEWTGSGNTIYF
DNA: TGCGCCAGCAGCTTGGAGTGGACAGGGTCCGGAAACACCATATATTTT

D: -
V: TRBV7-8
J: TRBJ1-4
size: few
CDR3: CASSLRAGGEKLFF
DNA: TGTGCCAGCAGCCTTAGGGCCGGGGGAGAAAAACTGTTTTTT

D: TRBD2
V: TRBV5-1
J: TRBJ2-1
size: -
CDR3: CASSLRGVPYNEQFF
DNA: TGCGCCAGCAGCTTGCGGGGGGTACCCTACAATGAGCAGTTCTTC

D: -
V: TRBV28
J: TRBJ2-5
size: few
CDR3: CASSPGTSQYF
DNA: TGTGCCAGCAGCCCCGGCACGTCCCAGTACTTC

D: TRBD1
V: TRBV7-9
J: TRBJ2-3
size: once
CDR3: CASSLVPGGKSDTQYF
DNA: TGTGCCAGCAGCTTAGTTCCAGGGGGCAAATCAGATACGCAGTATTTT

D: TRBD2
V: TRBV12-3/TRBV12-4
J: TRBJ2-2
size: -
CDR3: CASSLRAGGPKPGELFF
DNA: TGTGCCAGCAGTTTGAGGGCGGGGGGGCCGAAACCCGGGGAGCTGTTTTTT

D: TRBD2
V: TRBV6-6
J: TRBJ2-2
size: few
CDR3: CASSYGIPGLAGGVTGELFF
DNA: TGTGCCAGCAGTTACGGTATTCCGGGACTAGCGGGGGGAGTCACCGGGGAGCTGTTTTTT

D: -
V: TRBV6-5
J: TRBJ2-7
size: few
CDR3: CASRPSGGHEQYF
DNA: TGTGCCAGCAGGCCCTCGGGGGGCCACGAGCAGTACTTC

D: -
V: TRBV7-9
J: TRBJ2-3
size: -
CDR3: CASSLPRTGLGADTQYF
DNA: TGTGCCAGCAGCTTACCTCGAACCGGGCTGGGGGCAGATACGCAGTATTTT

D: TRBD1
V: TRBV12-3/TRBV12-4
J: TRBJ2-1
size: few
CDR3: CASSLKGQSYNEQFF
DNA: TGTGCCAGCAGTTTAAAGGGACAGAGCTACAATGAGCAGTTCTTC

D: -
V: TRBV6-5
J: TRBJ2-3
size: -
CDR3: CASSATEPPDTQYF
DNA: TGTGCCAGCAGTGCTACAGAGCCCCCAGATACGCAGTATTTT

D: TRBD1
V: TRBV4-1
J: TRBJ1-4
size: few
CDR3: CASSQLQGDEKLFF
DNA: TGCGCCAGCAGCCAGCTACAGGGGGATGAAAAACTGTTTTTT

D: -
V: TRBV5-4
J: TRBJ2-3
size: few
CDR3: CASTEGTDTQYF
DNA: TGTGCCAGCACCGAGGGCACAGATACGCAGTATTTT

D: TRBD1
V: TRBV4-1
J: TRBJ1-4
size: few
CDR3: CASSQLDRGNEKLFF
DNA: TGCGCCAGCAGCCAACTGGACAGGGGCAATGAAAAACTGTTTTTT

D: TRBD2
V: TRBV20-1
J: TRBJ2-3
size: many
CDR3: CSAERPGLATSTDTQYF
DNA: TGCAGTGCTGAACGACCGGGACTAGCGACTAGCACAGATACGCAGTATTTT

D: TRBD1
V: TRBV5-5
J: TRBJ1-6
size: few
CDR3: CASSFYRTGGSSPLHF
DNA: TGTGCCAGCAGCTTCTACCGGACAGGCGGATCTTCACCCCTCCACTTT

D: TRBD1
V: TRBV20-1
J: TRBJ2-1
size: -
CDR3: CSARTGSFEQFF
DNA: TGCAGTGCTAGGACAGGGTCATTTGAGCAGTTCTTC

D: -
V: TRBV19
J: TRBJ2-6
size: -
CDR3: CASRLTGYGPNSGANVLTF
DNA: TGTGCCAGTAGGCTGACGGGGTACGGACCAAACTCTGGGGCCAACGTCCTGACTTTC

D: -
V: TRBV10-3
J: TRBJ2-3
size: -
CDR3: CAISEPDKGPDTDTQYF
DNA: TGTGCCATCAGTGAGCCCGATAAGGGCCCCGACACAGATACGCAGTATTTT

D: -
V: TRBV6-1
J: TRBJ1-2
size: once
CDR3: CASSWTRSNYGYTF
DNA: TGTGCCAGCAGTTGGACAAGAAGCAACTATGGCTACACCTTC

D: TRBD1
V: TRBV18
J: TRBJ2-7
size: many
CDR3: CASSLTGQGSYEQYF
DNA: TGTGCCAGCTCACTAACGGGACAGGGCTCCTACGAGCAGTACTTC

D: -
V: TRBV5-6
J: TRBJ1-5
size: few
CDR3: CASSSVGASNQPQHF
DNA: TGTGCCAGCAGCTCGGTAGGGGCCAGCAATCAGCCCCAGCATTTT

D: TRBD1
V: TRBV12-5
J: TRBJ2-3
size: many
CDR3: CASGFLGTGATDTQYF
DNA: TGTGCTAGTGGTTTCCTCGGGACAGGGGCCACAGATACGCAGTATTTT

D: -
V: TRBV7-2
J: TRBJ2-7
size: -
CDR3: CASSPSSRVAYEQYF
DNA: TGTGCCAGCAGCCCATCCTCCAGGGTGGCCTACGAGCAGTACTTC

D: -
V: TRBV5-1
J: TRBJ2-1
size: few
CDR3: CASSLETGTSSYNEQFF
DNA: TGCGCCAGCAGCTTGGAGACCGGGACCAGCTCCTACAATGAGCAGTTCTTC

D: -
V: TRBV12-5
J: TRBJ1-5
size: few
CDR3: CAIGGNQPQHF
DNA: TGTGCCATAGGGGGCAATCAGCCCCAGCATTTT

D: -
V: TRBV4-3
J: TRBJ2-2
size: few
CDR3: CASSPDLPGNTGELFF
DNA: TGCGCCAGCAGCCCCGATCTGCCAGGGAACACCGGGGAGCTGTTTTTT

D: -
V: TRBV7-2
J: TRBJ2-1
size: -
CDR3: CASSPRGYPGSYNEQFF
DNA: TGTGCCAGCAGCCCACGGGGCTATCCGGGGTCCTACAATGAGCAGTTCTTC

D: -
V: TRBV7-9
J: TRBJ1-1
size: few
CDR3: CASSLAIGTENTEAFF
DNA: TGTGCCAGCAGCTTAGCGATCGGGACGGAGAACACTGAAGCTTTCTTT

D: TRBD2
V: TRBV19
J: TRBJ2-3
size: -
CDR3: CASSAETGLAGGPGADTQYF
DNA: TGTGCCAGTAGTGCAGAAACGGGACTAGCGGGGGGGCCGGGAGCAGATACGCAGTATTTT

D: TRBD1
V: TRBV27
J: TRBJ2-2
size: -
CDR3: CASSFRGPGTGELFF
DNA: TGTGCCAGCAGTTTCAGGGGGCCGGGCACCGGGGAGCTGTTTTTT

D: TRBD1
V: TRBV6-2/TRBV6-3
J: TRBJ2-7
size: many
CDR3: CASSYPGQGFLSYEQYF
DNA: TGTGCCAGCAGTTACCCTGGACAGGGGTTTTTATCCTACGAGCAGTACTTC

D: -
V: TRBV4-3
J: TRBJ1-4
size: few
CDR3: CASSQDPPDLSTNEKLFF
DNA: TGCGCCAGCAGCCAAGACCCGCCTGACCTATCAACTAATGAAAAACTGTTTTTT

D: -
V: TRBV19
J: TRBJ1-5
size: few
CDR3: CASSPSYQPQHF
DNA: TGTGCCAGTAGTCCCAGTTATCAGCCCCAGCATTTT

D: TRBD2
V: TRBV11-2
J: TRBJ2-1
size: few
CDR3: CASSLVPGGNYNEQFF
DNA: TGTGCCAGCAGCTTAGTCCCGGGGGGGAACTACAATGAGCAGTTCTTC

D: -
V: TRBV29-1
J: TRBJ2-7
size: -
CDR3: CSVDGLGSRPYEQYF
DNA: TGCAGCGTTGATGGTTTGGGATCACGACCCTACGAGCAGTACTTC

D: TRBD2
V: TRBV20-1
J: TRBJ2-5
size: -
CDR3: CSARIPSGVQETQYF
DNA: TGCAGTGCTAGAATTCCTAGCGGAGTACAAGAGACCCAGTACTTC

D: TRBD1
V: TRBV7-9
J: TRBJ1-2
size: -
CDR3: CASTRDSYGYTF
DNA: TGTGCCAGCACCAGGGACAGCTATGGCTACACCTTC

D: -
V: TRBV19
J: TRBJ2-2
size: few
CDR3: CASSWGNTGELFF
DNA: TGTGCCAGTAGTTGGGGGAACACCGGGGAGCTGTTTTTT

D: -
V: TRBV4-1
J: TRBJ2-3
size: -
CDR3: CASRSGPRSTDTQYF
DNA: TGCGCCAGCCGATCCGGACCCCGAAGCACAGATACGCAGTATTTT

D: TRBD1
V: TRBV19
J: TRBJ1-5
size: -
CDR3: CASSVQGSDQPQHF
DNA: TGTGCCAGTAGCGTACAGGGGAGTGATCAGCCCCAGCATTTT

D: TRBD2
V: TRBV7-9
J: TRBJ2-7
size: -
CDR3: CASSLLAGEYEQYF
DNA: TGTGCCAGCAGCTTACTAGCGGGGGAATACGAGCAGTACTTC

D: -
V: TRBV4-3
J: TRBJ2-2
size: few
CDR3: CASSQDMATGELFF
DNA: TGCGCCAGCAGCCAAGATATGGCGACCGGGGAGCTGTTTTTT

D: -
V: TRBV12-3/TRBV12-4
J: TRBJ2-2
size: few
CDR3: CASSFDGELFF
DNA: TGTGCCAGCAGTTTTGACGGGGAGCTGTTTTTT

D: -
V: TRBV3-1
J: TRBJ1-1
size: -
CDR3: CASSQDRIGRNTEAFF
DNA: TGTGCCAGCAGCCAAGATCGCATCGGCAGGAACACTGAAGCTTTCTTT

D: TRBD2
V: TRBV5-6
J: TRBJ2-7
size: -
CDR3: CASSNIGTSGPYEQYF
DNA: TGTGCCAGCAGCAACATTGGGACTAGCGGTCCCTACGAGCAGTACTTC

D: TRBD2
V: TRBV27
J: TRBJ2-1
size: -
CDR3: CASSQTSGGGHEQFF
DNA: TGTGCCAGCAGTCAGACTAGCGGGGGGGGCCATGAGCAGTTCTTC

D: -
V: TRBV18
J: TRBJ2-5
size: -
CDR3: CASSDPQETQYF
DNA: TGTGCCAGCTCAGACCCCCAAGAGACCCAGTACTTC

D: -
V: TRBV7-9
J: TRBJ1-1
size: few
CDR3: CASSPQGAQAFF
DNA: TGTGCCAGCAGCCCACAGGGAGCCCAAGCTTTCTTT